Detailed here is one T cell receptor beta chain. The antigen remains undetermined. The data were obtained in a study of T cell responses to AZD1222 COVID-19 vaccine. Findings and caveats of the study: Of spike-specific TCRs, nearly half reportedly target regions left unmutated in variants. Clonal diversity was possibly underestimated, and the donors were mostly white British, with more females. At 160-218 and 743-854, vaccine-associated CD4 TCRs were dominant, and they spanned spike. Seropositive status at baseline applied to only a handful of AZD1222 recipients.

CDR1 LGHDT and CDR2 YNNKEL come from the germline V gene (reference sequence). The CDR3 extends over 14 amino acids. Trimming stripped 1 base from V and 2 bases from J, with 6 bases between. Clones were sequenced by immunoSEQ multiplex PCR, and TCRdb holds only the in-frame ones, with some missing. The sample holds roughly 140,000 clones, more than 85% seen once. The chain combines TRBV3-1 (or the pseudogene TRBV3-2) with TRBJ1-3, with D possibly being TRBD1 (5 bases). Material: peripheral blood, obtained 28 days after the second AZD1222 dose. The source is an adult who received the AZD1222 COVID-19 vaccine. For the CDR3, the DNA is TGTGCCAGCAGCCAAGGACAGACTGGAAACACCATATATTTT. Amino acids: CASSQGQTGNTIYF.